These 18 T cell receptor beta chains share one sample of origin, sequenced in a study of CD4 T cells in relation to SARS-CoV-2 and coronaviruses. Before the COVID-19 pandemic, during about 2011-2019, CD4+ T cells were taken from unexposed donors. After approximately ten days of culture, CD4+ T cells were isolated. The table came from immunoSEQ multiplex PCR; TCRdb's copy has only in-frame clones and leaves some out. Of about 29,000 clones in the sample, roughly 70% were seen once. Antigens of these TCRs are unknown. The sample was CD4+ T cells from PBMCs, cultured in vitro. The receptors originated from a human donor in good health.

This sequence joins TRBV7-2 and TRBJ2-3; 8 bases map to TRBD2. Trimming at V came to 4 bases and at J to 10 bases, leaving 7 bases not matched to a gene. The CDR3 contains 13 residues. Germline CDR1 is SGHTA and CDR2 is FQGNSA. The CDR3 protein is CASSSGGGPPQYF. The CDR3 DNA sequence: TGTGCCAGCAGCTCGGGGGGGGGCCCCCCGCAGTATTTT.

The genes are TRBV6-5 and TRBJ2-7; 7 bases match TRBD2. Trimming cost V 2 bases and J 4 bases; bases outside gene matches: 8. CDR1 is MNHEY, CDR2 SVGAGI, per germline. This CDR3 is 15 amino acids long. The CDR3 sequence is CASSYMGGIGYEQYF. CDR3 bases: TGTGCCAGCAGTTACATGGGAGGGATCGGTTACGAGCAGTACTTC.

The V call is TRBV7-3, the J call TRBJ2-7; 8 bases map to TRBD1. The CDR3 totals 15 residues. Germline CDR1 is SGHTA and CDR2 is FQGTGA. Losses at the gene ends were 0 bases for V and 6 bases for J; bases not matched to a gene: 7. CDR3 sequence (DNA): TGTGCCAGCAGCTTAACAAAGGACAGGGCGGCCGAGCAGTACTTC. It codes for CASSLTKDRAAEQYF.

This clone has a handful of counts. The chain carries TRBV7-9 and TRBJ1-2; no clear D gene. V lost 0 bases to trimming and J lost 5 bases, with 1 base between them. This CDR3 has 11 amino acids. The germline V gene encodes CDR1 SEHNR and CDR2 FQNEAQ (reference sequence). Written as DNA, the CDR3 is TGTGCCAGCAGCTTAGCGTATGGCTACACCTTC. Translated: CASSLAYGYTF.

CDR3 nucleotide sequence: TGCGCCAGCAGCCAACTTAGCGGGAGAAACTACGAGCAGTACTTC. It encodes CASSQLSGRNYEQYF. The chain has TRBV4-3 and TRBJ2-7; the match to TRBD2 covers 9 bases. Germline CDR1 LGHNA, CDR2 YSLEER. V gave up 2 bases and J gave up 3 bases; unmatched junction bases: 5. CDR3 length equals 15 residues.

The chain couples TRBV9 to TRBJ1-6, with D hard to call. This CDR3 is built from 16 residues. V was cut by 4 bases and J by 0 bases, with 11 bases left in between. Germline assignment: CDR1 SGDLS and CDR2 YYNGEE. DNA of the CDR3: TGTGCCAGCAGCCGCACACTGAGCTCCTATAATTCACCCCTCCACTTT. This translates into CASSRTLSSYNSPLHF.

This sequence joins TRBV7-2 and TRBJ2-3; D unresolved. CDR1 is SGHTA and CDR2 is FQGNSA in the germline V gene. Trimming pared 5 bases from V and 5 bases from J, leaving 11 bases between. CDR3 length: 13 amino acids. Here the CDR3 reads CASSPGWKDTQYF. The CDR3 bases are TGTGCCAGCAGCCCGGGTTGGAAAGATACGCAGTATTTT. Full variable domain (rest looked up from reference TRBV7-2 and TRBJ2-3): GAGVSQSPSNKVTEKGKDVELRCDPISGHTALYWYRQSLGQGLEFLIYFQGNSAPDKSGLPSDRFSAERTGGSVSTLTIQRTQQEDSAVYLCASSPGWKDTQYFGPGTRLTVL.

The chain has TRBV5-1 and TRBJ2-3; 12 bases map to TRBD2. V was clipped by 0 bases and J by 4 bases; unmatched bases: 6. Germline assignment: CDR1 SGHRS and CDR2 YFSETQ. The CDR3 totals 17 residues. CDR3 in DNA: TGCGCCAGCAGCTTGGCTCCGACTAGCGGGAGACCAGATACGCAGTATTTT. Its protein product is CASSLAPTSGRPDTQYF.

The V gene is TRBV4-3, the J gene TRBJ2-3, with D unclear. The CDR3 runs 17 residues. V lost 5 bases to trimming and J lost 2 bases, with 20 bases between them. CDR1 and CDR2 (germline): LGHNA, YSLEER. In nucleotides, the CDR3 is TGCGCCAGCAGCTCCGGAAGGGCTTCGCAAACCACAGATACGCAGTATTTT. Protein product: CASSSGRASQTTDTQYF.

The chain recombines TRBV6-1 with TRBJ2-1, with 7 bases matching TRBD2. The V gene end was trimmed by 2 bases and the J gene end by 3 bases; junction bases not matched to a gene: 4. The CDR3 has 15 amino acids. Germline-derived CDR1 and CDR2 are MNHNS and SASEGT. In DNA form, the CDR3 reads TGTGCCAGCAGTGAAAGCGGGGCCTACTACAATGAGCAGTTCTTC. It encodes CASSESGAYYNEQFF.

CDR3 region: CASSLVISGANVLTF. Written as DNA, the CDR3 is TGTGCCAGCAGTCTAGTTATTTCTGGGGCCAACGTCCTGACTTTC. V usage is TRBV11-1 and J usage is TRBJ2-6, with D unclear. Germline values: CDR1 SGHAT, CDR2 FQDESV (reference sequence). Trimming removed 6 bases from V and 1 base from J, with 10 bases in between. The CDR3 covers 15 residues.

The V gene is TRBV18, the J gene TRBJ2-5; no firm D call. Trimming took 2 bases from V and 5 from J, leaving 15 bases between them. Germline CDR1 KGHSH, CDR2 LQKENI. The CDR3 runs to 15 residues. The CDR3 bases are TGTGCCAGCTCACCATTATCGGGCCCAAGGGAGACCCAGTACTTC. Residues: CASSPLSGPRETQYF. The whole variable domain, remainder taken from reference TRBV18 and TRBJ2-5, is NAGVMQNPRHLVRRRGQEARLRCSPMKGHSHVYWYRQLPEEGLKFMVYLQKENIIDESGMPKERFSAEFPKEGPSILRIQQVVRGDSAAYFCASSPLSGPRETQYFGPGTRLLVL.

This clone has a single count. CDR3 nucleotides: TGCGCCAGCAGCCCGACAGGGGATAGGTACGAGCAGTACTTC. It is translated as CASSPTGDRYEQYF. The V call is TRBV4-3, the J call TRBJ2-7; 8 bases map to TRBD1. Germline-derived CDR1 and CDR2 are LGHNA and YSLEER. The V gene end was trimmed by 4 bases and the J gene end by 4 bases; junction bases not matched to a gene: 6. This CDR3 spans 14 amino acids.

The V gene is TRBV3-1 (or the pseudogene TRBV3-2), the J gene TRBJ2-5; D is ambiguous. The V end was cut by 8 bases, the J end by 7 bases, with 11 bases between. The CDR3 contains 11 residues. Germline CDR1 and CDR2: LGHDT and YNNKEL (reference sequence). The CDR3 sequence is CASATGWTQYF. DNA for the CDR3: TGTGCCAGCGCGACCGGCTGGACCCAGTACTTC.

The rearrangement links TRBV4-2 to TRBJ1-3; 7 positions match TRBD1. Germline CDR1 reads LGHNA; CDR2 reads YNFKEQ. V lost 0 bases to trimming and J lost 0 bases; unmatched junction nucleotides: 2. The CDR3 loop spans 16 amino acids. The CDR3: CASSQEAGGSGNTIYF. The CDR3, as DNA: TGTGCCAGCAGCCAAGAGGCAGGGGGCTCTGGAAACACCATATATTTT.

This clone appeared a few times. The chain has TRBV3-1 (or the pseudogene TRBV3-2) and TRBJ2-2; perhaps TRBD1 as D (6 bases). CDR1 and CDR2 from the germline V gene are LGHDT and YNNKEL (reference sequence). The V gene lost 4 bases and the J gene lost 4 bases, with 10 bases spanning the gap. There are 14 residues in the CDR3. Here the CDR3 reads CASSLPQGTGELFF. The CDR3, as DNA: TGTGCCAGCAGCCTACCACAGGGCACCGGGGAGCTGTTTTTT.

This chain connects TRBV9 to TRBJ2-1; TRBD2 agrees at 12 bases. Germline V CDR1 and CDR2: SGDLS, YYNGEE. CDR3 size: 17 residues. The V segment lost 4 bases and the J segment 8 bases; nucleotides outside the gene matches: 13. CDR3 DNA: TGTGCCAGCAGCATAGCTACTAGCGGGAGGAAACTGGATGAGCAGTTCTTC. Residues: CASSIATSGRKLDEQFF.

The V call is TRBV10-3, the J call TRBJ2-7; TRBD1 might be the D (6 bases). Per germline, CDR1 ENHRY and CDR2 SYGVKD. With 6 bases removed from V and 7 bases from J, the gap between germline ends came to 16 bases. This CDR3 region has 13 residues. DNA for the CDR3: TGTGCCATCAGCCGGGACATCACGGGGGAGCAGTACTTC. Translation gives CAISRDITGEQYF.